These 21 T cell receptor beta chains were all obtained from the same sample, sequenced in a study of hypomethylating agent response in myelodysplastic syndrome. Only in-frame clones appear in the TCRdb table, and some are missing; sequencing was by immunoSEQ multiplex PCR. The data contain 2,500 to 3,000 clones, approximately 86% of them singletons. Sequenced here: bone marrow, sampled before or after starting hypomethylating agent treatment for myelodysplastic syndrome (not recorded which). Receptor source: a human donor with myelodysplastic syndrome.

V gene TRBV18 combines with J gene TRBJ2-2, with D perhaps being TRBD1 or TRBD2 (5 bases each). The ends were cut back, 3 bases at V and 4 bases at J, with 15 bases in the middle. The V gene's germline CDR1 is KGHSH and CDR2 LQKENI. The CDR3 covers 16 residues. This chain's CDR3 is CASSPRTGTGTGELFF. The CDR3 nucleotides are TGTGCCAGCTCACCCAGGACCGGGACGGGCACCGGGGAGCTGTTTTTT.

V and J are TRBV5-4 and TRBJ1-5; possible D gene TRBD1, 5 bases. This CDR3 comprises 17 residues. The germline V gene encodes CDR1 SGHNT and CDR2 YYREEE (reference sequence). With 4 bases removed from V and 1 base from J, the gap between germline ends came to 18 bases. The DNA for the CDR3 is TGTGCCAGCAGCCCGGGACCGATCCACTCAAGCAATCAGCCCCAGCATTTT. As protein: CASSPGPIHSSNQPQHF.

This clone was detected only a few times. This chain joins TRBV9 and TRBJ1-1; D not certain. The CDR3 is 14 amino acids. CDR1 and CDR2 from the germline V gene are SGDLS and YYNGEE. The V gene lost 0 bases and the J gene lost 5 bases, with 11 bases spanning the gap. In nucleotides, the CDR3 is TGTGCCAGCAGCGTAGTGGGTTCGGATACTGAAGCTTTCTTT. It codes for CASSVVGSDTEAFF. The variable domain in full, with the rest retrieved from reference TRBV9 and TRBJ1-1, is DSGVTQTPKHLITATGQRVTLRCSPRSGDLSVYWYQQSLDQGLQFLIQYYNGEERAKGNILERFSAQQFPDLHSELNLSSLELGDSALYFCASSVVGSDTEAFFGQGTRLTVV.

The J gene is TRBJ2-7, the V gene TRBV21-1; the tabulated D call, TRBD2, remains unverified against the DNA. TRBV21-1 is noted as a pseudogene. The CDR3 is made up of 16 amino acids. CDR3 bases: TGTGCCAGCAGCAAGCTAGCGGGAGCCGGGCCCTACGAGCAGTACTTC. Amino acid sequence: CASSKLAGAGPYEQYF.

The chain recombines TRBV27 with TRBJ2-1, with TRBD1 matching over 9 bases. This CDR3 has 18 amino acids. V shed 5 bases, J shed 9 bases, and the junction held 20 bases outside the gene matches. CDR1 and CDR2 from the germline V gene are MNHEY and SMNVEV (reference sequence). The DNA for the CDR3 is TGTGCCAGCAGTAATCCCAAAAGGGGGACAGGGAGTACAGGTGAGCAGTTCTTC. This encodes CASSNPKRGTGSTGEQFF.

The V call is TRBV7-2, the J call TRBJ2-7; D ambiguous. Germline loops: CDR1 SGHTA, CDR2 FQGNSA. V lost 1 base to trimming and J lost 4 bases, with 5 bases between them. This CDR3 contains 12 residues. The CDR3: CASSLVQYEQYF. CDR3 in DNA: TGTGCCAGCAGCTTAGTTCAGTACGAGCAGTACTTC. Together with reference TRBV7-2 and TRBJ2-7, the CDR3 gives the full variable domain: GAGVSQSPSNKVTEKGKDVELRCDPISGHTALYWYRQSLGQGLEFLIYFQGNSAPDKSGLPSDRFSAERTGGSVSTLTIQRTQQEDSAVYLCASSLVQYEQYFGPGTRLTVT.

The chain uses TRBV5-1 and TRBJ2-1; 13 bases are a match to TRBD2. Per germline, CDR1 SGHRS and CDR2 YFSETQ. The CDR3 has 17 residues. V shed 4 bases and J 1 base; nucleotides not matched to a gene: 5. CDR3 protein: CASSPLGLAGSYNEQFF. The CDR3 DNA reads TGCGCCAGCAGCCCCCTGGGACTAGCGGGATCCTACAATGAGCAGTTCTTC.

The chain couples TRBV2 to TRBJ2-5; possibly TRBD1 for D (5 bases). The CDR3 runs 18 residues. Germline CDR1 reads SNHLY; CDR2 reads FYNNEI. Trimming removed 1 base at V and 0 bases at J, with 18 bases between. CDR3 sequence reads: CASSEGRTGWIHQETQYF. The CDR3 bases are TGTGCCAGCAGTGAAGGGCGTACAGGATGGATACACCAAGAGACCCAGTACTTC.

The chain has TRBV5-1 and TRBJ2-7; D possibly corresponds to TRBD2 (6 bases). Per germline, CDR1 SGHRS and CDR2 YFSETQ. Deletions cut 7 bases from V and 5 bases from J, with 22 bases between. There are 15 residues in the CDR3. The CDR3 loop is CASHGRGGLLDEQYF. For the CDR3, the DNA is TGCGCCAGCCACGGCCGGGGAGGCTTACTCGACGAGCAGTACTTC.

This clone appeared a single time. V gene TRBV11-3 combines with J gene TRBJ2-4; D may match TRBD1 or TRBD2 (5 bases each). Germline V gene data show CDR1 as SGHNT and CDR2 as YENEEA. This CDR3 is 20 amino acids long. Trimming pared 0 bases from V and 1 base from J, leaving 22 bases between. The CDR3 nucleotides are TGTGCCAGCAGCTTAGACGGCAGCGCTAATGGGGGAGCGGCCAAAAACATTCAGTACTTC. This translates into CASSLDGSANGGAAKNIQYF.

There are a few counts of this clone. V and J are TRBV7-9 and TRBJ1-2; D not resolved. CDR1 SEHNR and CDR2 FQNEAQ come from the germline V gene (reference sequence). The V gene lost 3 bases and the J gene lost 8 bases, with 13 bases spanning the gap. The CDR3 has 13 residues. The CDR3, as DNA: TGTGCCAGCAGCTTTGGGGAGTCCGGAGGCTACACCTTC. This translates into CASSFGESGGYTF.

The rearrangement links TRBV2 to TRBJ1-1; tentatively, D is TRBD1 (5 bases). Per germline, CDR1 SNHLY and CDR2 FYNNEI. V dropped 4 bases and J dropped 0 bases, with 9 bases sitting between them. The CDR3 runs to 14 residues. The CDR3 loop reads CASSVGALNTEAFF. CDR3 sequence (DNA): TGTGCCAGCAGTGTAGGGGCCCTGAACACTGAAGCTTTCTTT.

V gene TRBV7-2 combines with J gene TRBJ1-2; 8 positions match TRBD1. The germline V gene encodes CDR1 SGHTA and CDR2 FQGNSA. V dropped 4 bases and J dropped 5; count of bases not matched to a gene: 12. This CDR3 contains 16 residues. Here the CDR3 reads CASSSLTGVFSYGYTF. CDR3 nucleotide sequence: TGTGCCAGCAGCTCCCTGACAGGGGTATTCTCGTATGGCTACACCTTC.

The V and J genes are TRBV6-1 and TRBJ2-7; D not certain. The germline V gene encodes CDR1 MNHNS and CDR2 SASEGT. CDR3 length: 11 residues. Trimming shortened V by 1 base and J by 12 bases, and 10 bases separated the two germline ends. The CDR3 here is CASSEGWSRYF. As DNA, the CDR3 is TGTGCCAGCAGTGAAGGCTGGAGTCGGTACTTC.

This clone was observed a handful of times. This chain uses TRBV5-4 with TRBJ1-2; 8 bases line up with TRBD1. The CDR3 totals 16 residues. Per germline, CDR1 SGHNT and CDR2 YYREEE (reference sequence). The V segment lost 4 bases and the J segment 0 bases; nucleotides outside the gene matches: 8. CDR3 in amino acids: CASSPHWTGSNYGYTF. The CDR3 DNA is TGTGCCAGCAGCCCCCACTGGACAGGGTCTAACTATGGCTACACCTTC.

This chain connects TRBV4-2 to TRBJ2-7, with 11 bases aligning to TRBD2. CDR3 size: 15 residues. CDR1 LGHNA and CDR2 YNFKEQ come from the germline V gene. The V gene end was trimmed by 4 bases and the J gene end by 7 bases; junction bases not matched to a gene: 9. DNA of the CDR3: TGTGCCAGCAGCCCTAAACTAGCGGGAGTTCTGGAGCAGTACTTC. It specifies CASSPKLAGVLEQYF.

The V and J genes are TRBV4-1 and TRBJ2-6; 7 positions agree with TRBD1. V dropped 5 bases and J dropped 2; count of bases not matched to a gene: 12. In germline, CDR1 is MGHRA, CDR2 YSYEKL. The CDR3 is 18 residues long. CDR3 nucleotides: TGCGCCAGCAGCTTTGAGGGTGGAACAGGGGCTGGGGCCAACGTCCTGACTTTC. It is translated as CASSFEGGTGAGANVLTF.

In this sample, this clone turned up once. The chain has TRBV10-3 and TRBJ2-5, with D hard to call. V gave up 1 base and J gave up 2 bases, with 2 bases separating them. CDR1 and CDR2 (germline): ENHRY, SYGVKD. The CDR3 extends over 12 amino acids. CDR3 bases: TGTGCCATCAGTGAGTTACAAGAGACCCAGTACTTC. It encodes CAISELQETQYF.

This chain links TRBV19 with TRBJ1-2; no firm D call. CDR3 length: 11 residues. V lost 8 bases to trimming and J lost 4 bases, with 8 bases between them. Germline values: CDR1 LNHDA, CDR2 SQIVND (reference sequence). CDR3 nucleotides: TGTGCCAGTTTCCGGGGCTATGGCTACACCTTC. Protein sequence: CASFRGYGYTF.

The V call is TRBV5-1, the J call TRBJ2-5, with D possibly matching TRBD2 (5 bases). This CDR3 is 13 amino acids long. Trimming took 5 bases from V and 1 from J, leaving 9 bases between them. Germline-derived CDR1 and CDR2 are SGHRS and YFSETQ. This chain's CDR3 is CASRRGSQETQYF. The DNA of the CDR3 is TGCGCCAGCAGGCGAGGGTCCCAAGAGACCCAGTACTTC.

The V gene is TRBV5-6, the J gene TRBJ2-1; D unresolved. The germline V and J ends were trimmed by 4 bases and 0 bases, with 11 bases remaining between them. Looked up from germline, CDR1 is SGHDT and CDR2 is YYEEEE. The CDR3 totals 15 residues. This CDR3 is CASSLDLPSYNEQFF. CDR3 DNA sequence: TGTGCCAGCAGCCTGGACCTCCCCTCCTACAATGAGCAGTTCTTC.